The sequence of this T cell receptor beta chain was determined in a study of blood T cells in healthy people across ages. As for this clonotype: The antigen remains undetermined.

The study, taken as a whole, reports: Estimated diversity across one million T cells was deemed an underestimate.

The second PCR ran about 6 to 12 cycles with a sample-barcoded 5' primer and J-beta primers. Each cDNA molecule was tagged by a template-switch adaptor with 12 random nucleotides. Every individual sample yielded 3 million or more paired-end reads (each containing CDR3). TCRdb redid the calling of the 5' RACE reads with MiXCR, one entry per CDR3 protein. The table has 700,000 to 950,000 distinct CDR3 sequences, approximately 43% seen once. Looked up from germline, CDR1 is MDHEN and CDR2 is SYDVKM. The V end was cut by 1 base, the J end by 8 bases, with 11 bases between. The length of the CDR3 is 13 residues.

The sample was blood. The sequence came from an older woman in good health. The chain uses TRBV28 and TRBJ1-2; D call uncertain. CDR3 loop: CASSLLSGSGYTF. In nucleotides, the CDR3 is TGTGCCAGCAGTTTATTGTCGGGGAGCGGCTACACCTTC.